This T cell receptor (beta chain) was recovered during a study of T cell responses to AZD1222 COVID-19 vaccine. The study, taken as a whole, reports: A rise in Spike-specific TCR breadth and depth followed two AZD1222 doses. Possibly, clonal diversity was underestimated; donors were largely white British and included more females. The study reported that nearly half of spike-specific TCRs target unmutated variant regions.

The data were produced by immunoSEQ multiplex PCR, yet TCRdb's version contains in-frame clones alone and is incomplete. The data contain roughly 150,000 clones, 80% to 95% of them singletons. For this clone: Its cognate antigen is unknown.

This receptor was taken from an adult in good health. The sample in question was peripheral blood, obtained on day 0 of AZD1222 vaccination.

The CDR3 sequence: CATSDLRWRAILQETQYF. The CDR3 DNA follows: TGTGCCACCAGTGATTTGCGGTGGCGGGCCATTCTCCAAGAGACCCAGTACTTC. The V and J genes are TRBV24-1 and TRBJ2-5; D may be TRBD2 (5 bases). This CDR3 region has 18 residues. The V gene lost 0 bases and the J gene lost 1 base, with 17 bases spanning the gap. Germline values: CDR1 KGHDR, CDR2 SFDVKD.